This T cell receptor (beta chain) was recovered during a study of control samples from healthy donors and cancer patients. CDR1 LGHDT and CDR2 YNNKEL come from the germline V gene (reference sequence). V lost 0 bases and J 3 bases, leaving 9 bases between the germline ends. The CDR3 is 15 amino acids. TCRdb's table, derived via immunoSEQ multiplex PCR, lists solely in-frame clones and lacks some. The data show about 130,000 clones, more than 85% seen once. Material: blood. This clonotype was obtained from a man in his late teens or twenties in good health. The chain couples TRBV3-1 (or the pseudogene TRBV3-2) to TRBJ2-1, with D tentatively TRBD2 (5 bases). CDR3 DNA: TGTGCCAGCAGCCAAGAAGGCGGGTACTACAATGAGCAGTTCTTC. Amino acids: CASSQEGGYYNEQFF.